These 6 T cell receptor beta chains share one sample of origin, sequenced in a study of T-cell memory formation after mild COVID-19. Each CDR3 protein gets one entry after TCRdb re-called the 5' RACE reads with MiXCR. The sample has about 440,000 distinct CDR3 sequences, roughly 20% seen once. Sequencing used PBMCs or a T cell subset sorted from them (not recorded which). The receptor set was obtained from an adult woman who had mild COVID-19 (a few samples of this study predate the infection). Cell type and time point are not known.

This rearrangement joins TRBV6-4 to TRBJ2-1; 9 nucleotides agree with TRBD2. Germline lookup yields CDR1 MRHNA and CDR2 SNTAGT. The ends lost 3 bases at V and 9 bases at J; junction bases unmatched: 6. CDR3 length equals 14 residues. CDR3 bases: TGTGCCAGCAGTGAGGGACTAGCTTCTCTTGAGCAGTTCTTC. It is translated as CASSEGLASLEQFF.

The V call is TRBV5-1, the J call TRBJ2-2; D is uncertain. The V end was cut by 3 bases, the J end by 8 bases, with 14 bases between. The germline V gene encodes CDR1 SGHRS and CDR2 YFSETQ. The CDR3 spans 14 residues. CDR3 nucleotide sequence: TGCGCCAGCAGCTGGGAACTAAGCACAGGGGAGCTGTTTTTT. Translating gives CASSWELSTGELFF.

This clonotype was counted many times. The V and J genes are TRBV18 and TRBJ2-3; D gene unclear. The germline V gene encodes CDR1 KGHSH and CDR2 LQKENI. The CDR3 is 11 residues long. Trimming stripped 6 bases from V and 6 bases from J, with 7 bases between. CDR3 nucleotide sequence: TGTGCCAGCTCCCAGGCGGATACGCAGTATTTT. This sequence encodes CASSQADTQYF.

There are a few counts of this clonotype. V usage is TRBV30 and J usage is TRBJ2-7; TRBD1 matches 7 bases. The CDR3 totals 14 residues. V shed 0 bases, J shed 0 bases, and the junction held 2 bases outside the gene matches. Germline loops: CDR1 GTSNPN, CDR2 SVGIG (reference sequence). This CDR3 is CAWSVRQGSYEQYF. CDR3 in DNA: TGTGCCTGGAGTGTAAGACAGGGCTCCTACGAGCAGTACTTC.

This clonotype came up many times. J is TRBJ2-3 and V is TRBV29-1; D may be TRBD2 (5 bases). The CDR3 loop spans 13 amino acids. Germline V CDR1 and CDR2: SQVTM, ANQGSEA. With 6 bases removed from V and 0 bases from J, the gap between germline ends came to 10 bases. The CDR3 region has the DNA TGCAGCGTGACGAGCGGAAGCACAGATACGCAGTATTTT. Translating gives CSVTSGSTDTQYF.

The chain couples TRBV4-3 to TRBJ2-4; 9 nucleotides align to TRBD2. There are 14 residues in the CDR3. V was clipped by 4 bases and J by 8 bases; unmatched bases: 6. CDR1 is LGHNA and CDR2 is YSLEER in the germline V gene. CDR3 sequence: CASSPVGGRDIQYF. The CDR3 DNA reads as TGCGCCAGCAGCCCGGTCGGCGGGAGGGACATTCAGTACTTC.